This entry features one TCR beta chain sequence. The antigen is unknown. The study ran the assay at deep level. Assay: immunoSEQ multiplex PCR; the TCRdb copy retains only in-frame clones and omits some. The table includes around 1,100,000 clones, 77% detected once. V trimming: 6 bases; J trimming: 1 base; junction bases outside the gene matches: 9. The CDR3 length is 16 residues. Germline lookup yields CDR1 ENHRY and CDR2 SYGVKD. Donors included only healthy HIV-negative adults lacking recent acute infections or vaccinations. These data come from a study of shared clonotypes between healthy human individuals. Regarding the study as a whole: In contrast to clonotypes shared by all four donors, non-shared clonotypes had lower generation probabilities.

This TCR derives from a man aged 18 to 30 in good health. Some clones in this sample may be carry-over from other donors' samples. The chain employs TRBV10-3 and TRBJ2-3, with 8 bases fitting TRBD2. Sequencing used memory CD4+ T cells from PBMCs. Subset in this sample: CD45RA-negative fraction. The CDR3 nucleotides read TGTGCCATCAGGTCCACTAGCGGAGCGGGCACAGATACGCAGTATTTT. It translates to CAIRSTSGAGTDTQYF.